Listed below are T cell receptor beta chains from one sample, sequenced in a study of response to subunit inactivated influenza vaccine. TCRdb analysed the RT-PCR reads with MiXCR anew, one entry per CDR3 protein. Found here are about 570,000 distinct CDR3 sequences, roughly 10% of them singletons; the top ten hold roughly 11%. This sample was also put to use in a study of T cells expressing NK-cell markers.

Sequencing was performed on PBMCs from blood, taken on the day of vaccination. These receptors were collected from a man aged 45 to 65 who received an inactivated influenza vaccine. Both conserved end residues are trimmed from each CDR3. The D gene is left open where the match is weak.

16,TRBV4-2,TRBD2,ASSQLPLAGGSTDTQY
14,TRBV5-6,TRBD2,ASSLGLAGTGGEQF
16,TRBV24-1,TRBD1,ATSDPRTGASSYNEQF
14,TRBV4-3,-,ASSQGGTEDNEKLF
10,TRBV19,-,ASSGTVGGYT
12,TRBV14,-,ASSQAFTGSEQY
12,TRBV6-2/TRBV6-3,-,ASSYGPGVDEQY
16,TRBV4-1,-,ASSQEVPGRSSYNEQF
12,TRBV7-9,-,ASSSDSPSEKLF
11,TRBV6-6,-,ASRRDGQETQY
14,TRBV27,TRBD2,ASSQLSGTSKDEQF
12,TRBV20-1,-,SASAPEAKNIQY
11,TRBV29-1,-,SVEEGLNNEQF
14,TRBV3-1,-,ASSSIGTPGTGELF
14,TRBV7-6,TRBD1,ASSAARQGFYNEQF
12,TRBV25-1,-,ASSEKGFRSPLH
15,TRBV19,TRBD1,ASSRDSSHLINQPQH
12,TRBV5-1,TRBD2,ASSLGLAGYEQF
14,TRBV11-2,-,ASSLDEVGEMDEQY
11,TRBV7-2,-,ASSWTAPYEQY
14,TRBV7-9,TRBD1,ASSSPGTAYTGELF
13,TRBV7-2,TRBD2,ASSDPGLAVYEQY
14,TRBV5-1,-,ASSLEVAGTNTEAF
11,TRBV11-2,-,ASSPRLGNEQF
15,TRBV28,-,ASSLTPGQRGDYGYT
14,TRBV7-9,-,ASSLGRGLSYNEQF
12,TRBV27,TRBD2,ASSRLAGDSEQY
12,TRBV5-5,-,ASSLGSSNTEAF
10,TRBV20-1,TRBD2,SLAGGPNTQY
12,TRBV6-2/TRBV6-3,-,ASRRGLETDTQY
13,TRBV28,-,ASSPLTRPEETQY
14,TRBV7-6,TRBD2,ASSLGLRGGQETQY
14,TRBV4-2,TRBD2,ASSQDLAGFRETQY
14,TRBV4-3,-,ASSQDRVWGTDTQY
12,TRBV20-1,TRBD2,SAIETSGLYEQY
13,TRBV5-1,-,ASSLGDGLNSPLH
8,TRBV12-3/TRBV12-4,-,ASSLYGYT
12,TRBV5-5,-,ASHRTVDQETQY
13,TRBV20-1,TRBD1,SATRQGSRPGELF
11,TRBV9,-,ASSNQNSYEQY
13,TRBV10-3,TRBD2,AISASGGYTDTQY
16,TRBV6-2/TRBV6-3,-,ASSPLQRWADYQETQY